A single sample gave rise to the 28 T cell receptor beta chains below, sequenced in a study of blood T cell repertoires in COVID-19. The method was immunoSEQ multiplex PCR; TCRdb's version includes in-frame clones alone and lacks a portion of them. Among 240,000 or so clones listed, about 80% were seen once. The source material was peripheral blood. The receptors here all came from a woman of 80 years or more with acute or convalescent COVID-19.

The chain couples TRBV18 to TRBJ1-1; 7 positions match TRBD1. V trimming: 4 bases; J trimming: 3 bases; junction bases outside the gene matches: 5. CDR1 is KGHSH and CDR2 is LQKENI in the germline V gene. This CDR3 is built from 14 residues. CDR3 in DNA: TGTGCCAGCTCACTACATCAGGGGGACACTGAAGCTTTCTTT. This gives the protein CASSLHQGDTEAFF.

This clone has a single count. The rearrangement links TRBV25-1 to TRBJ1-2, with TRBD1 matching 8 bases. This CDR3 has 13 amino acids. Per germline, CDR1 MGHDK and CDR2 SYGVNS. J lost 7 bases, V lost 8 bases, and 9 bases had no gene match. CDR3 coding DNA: TGTGCCAGCGCCTCGGGACAGGCCCTTGGCTACACCTTC. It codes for CASASGQALGYTF.

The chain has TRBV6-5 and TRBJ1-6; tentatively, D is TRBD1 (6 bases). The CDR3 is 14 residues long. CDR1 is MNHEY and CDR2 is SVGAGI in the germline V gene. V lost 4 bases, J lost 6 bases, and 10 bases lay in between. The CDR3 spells CASSLDRSNSPLHF. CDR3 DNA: TGTGCCAGCAGTTTAGACAGGAGTAATTCACCCCTCCACTTT.

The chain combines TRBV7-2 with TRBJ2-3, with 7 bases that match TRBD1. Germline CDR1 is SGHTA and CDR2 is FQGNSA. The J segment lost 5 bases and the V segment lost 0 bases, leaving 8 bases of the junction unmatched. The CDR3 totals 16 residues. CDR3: CASSLAGRTGRDTQYF. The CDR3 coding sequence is TGTGCCAGCAGCTTAGCTGGAAGGACAGGTCGAGATACGCAGTATTTT.

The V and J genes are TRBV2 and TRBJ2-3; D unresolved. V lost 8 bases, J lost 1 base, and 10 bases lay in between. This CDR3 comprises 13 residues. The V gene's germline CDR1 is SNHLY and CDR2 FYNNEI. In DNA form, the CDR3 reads TGTGCCAGCTTCGCGAGAGGCACAGATACGCAGTATTTT. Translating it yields CASFARGTDTQYF.

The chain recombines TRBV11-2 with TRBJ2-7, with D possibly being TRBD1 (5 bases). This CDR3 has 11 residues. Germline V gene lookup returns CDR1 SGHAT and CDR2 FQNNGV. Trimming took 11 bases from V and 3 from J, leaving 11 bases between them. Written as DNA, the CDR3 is TGTGCCCTCGCAGGGTTCTACGAGCAGTACTTC. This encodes CALAGFYEQYF.

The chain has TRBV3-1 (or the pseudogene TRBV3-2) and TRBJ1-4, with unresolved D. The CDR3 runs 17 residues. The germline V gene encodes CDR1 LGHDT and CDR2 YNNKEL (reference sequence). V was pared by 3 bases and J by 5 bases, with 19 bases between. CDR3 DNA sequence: TGTGCCAGCAGCCACGACACTCGGCCCCTCGGAAATGAAAAACTGTTTTTT. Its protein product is CASSHDTRPLGNEKLFF.

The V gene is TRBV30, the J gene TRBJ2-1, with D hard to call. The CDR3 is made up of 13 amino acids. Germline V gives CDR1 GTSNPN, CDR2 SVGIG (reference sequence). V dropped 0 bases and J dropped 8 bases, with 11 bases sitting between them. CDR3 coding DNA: TGTGCCTGGAGTGTCGCTAGTTGGGATGAGCAGTTCTTC. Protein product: CAWSVASWDEQFF.

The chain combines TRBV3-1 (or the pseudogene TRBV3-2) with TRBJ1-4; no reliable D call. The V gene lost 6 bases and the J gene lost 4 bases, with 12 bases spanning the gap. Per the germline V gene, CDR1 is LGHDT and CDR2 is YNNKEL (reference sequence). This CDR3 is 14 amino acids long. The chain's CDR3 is CASSRWRGNEKLFF. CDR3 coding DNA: TGTGCCAGCAGTCGATGGCGGGGTAATGAAAAACTGTTTTTT.

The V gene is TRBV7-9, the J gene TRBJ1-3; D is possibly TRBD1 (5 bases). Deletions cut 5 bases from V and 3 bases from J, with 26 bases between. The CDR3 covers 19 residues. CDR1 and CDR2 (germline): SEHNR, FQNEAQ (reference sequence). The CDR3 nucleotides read TGTGCCAGCAGCCGCATCAAATCACAGAATCTTAGGGGTGGAAACACCATATATTTT. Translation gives CASSRIKSQNLRGGNTIYF.

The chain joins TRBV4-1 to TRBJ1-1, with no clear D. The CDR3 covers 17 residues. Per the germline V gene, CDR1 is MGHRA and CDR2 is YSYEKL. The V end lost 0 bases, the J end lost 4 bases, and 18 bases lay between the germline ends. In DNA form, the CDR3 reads TGCGCCAGCAGCCAAGAATTGGAGGAAAGAGGCGGCACTGAAGCTTTCTTT. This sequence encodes CASSQELEERGGTEAFF.

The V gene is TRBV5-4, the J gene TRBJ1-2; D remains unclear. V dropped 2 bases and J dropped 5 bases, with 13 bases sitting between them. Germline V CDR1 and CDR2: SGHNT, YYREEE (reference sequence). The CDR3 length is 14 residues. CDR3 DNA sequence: TGTGCCAGCAGCTTAACAGCGGGGAGTTATGGCTACACCTTC. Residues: CASSLTAGSYGYTF.

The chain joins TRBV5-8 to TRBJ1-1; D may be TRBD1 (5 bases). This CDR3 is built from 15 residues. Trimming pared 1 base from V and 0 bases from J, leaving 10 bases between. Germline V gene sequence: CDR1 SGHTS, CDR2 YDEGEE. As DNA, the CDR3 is TGTGCCAGCAGCTTGCGACAGATTATGAACACTGAAGCTTTCTTT. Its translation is CASSLRQIMNTEAFF.

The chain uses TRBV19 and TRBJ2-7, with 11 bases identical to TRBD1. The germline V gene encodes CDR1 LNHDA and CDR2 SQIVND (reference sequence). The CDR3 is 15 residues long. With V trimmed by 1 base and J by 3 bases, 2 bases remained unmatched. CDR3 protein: CASSIGTGGDYEQYF. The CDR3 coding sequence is TGTGCCAGTAGTATAGGGACAGGGGGCGACTACGAGCAGTACTTC.

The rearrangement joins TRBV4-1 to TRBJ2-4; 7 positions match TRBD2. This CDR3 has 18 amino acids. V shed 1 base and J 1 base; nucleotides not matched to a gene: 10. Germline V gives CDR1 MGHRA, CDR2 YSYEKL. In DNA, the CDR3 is TGCGCCAGCAGCCAAGGCGGGACGGGGGGTCCTGCCAAAAACATTCAGTACTTC. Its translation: CASSQGGTGGPAKNIQYF.

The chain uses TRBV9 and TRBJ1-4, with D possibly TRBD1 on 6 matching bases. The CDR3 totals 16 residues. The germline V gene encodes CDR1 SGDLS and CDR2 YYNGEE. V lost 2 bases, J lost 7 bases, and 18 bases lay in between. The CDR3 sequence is CASSVPTGSGIEKLFF. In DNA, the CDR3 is TGTGCCAGCAGCGTCCCTACAGGGTCGGGGATTGAAAAACTGTTTTTT.

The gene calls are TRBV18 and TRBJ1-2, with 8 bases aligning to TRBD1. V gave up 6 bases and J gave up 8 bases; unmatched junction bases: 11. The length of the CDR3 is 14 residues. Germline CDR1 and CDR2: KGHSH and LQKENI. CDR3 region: CASSEGQGIEGYTF. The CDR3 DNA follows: TGTGCCAGCTCGGAAGGACAGGGCATAGAGGGCTACACCTTC.

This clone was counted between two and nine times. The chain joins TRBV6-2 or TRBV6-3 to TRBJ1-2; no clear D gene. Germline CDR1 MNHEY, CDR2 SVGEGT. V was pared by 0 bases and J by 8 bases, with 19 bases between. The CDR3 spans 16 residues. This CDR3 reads CASSYSLYGRREGYTF. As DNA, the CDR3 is TGTGCCAGCAGTTACTCGCTGTACGGGAGGCGAGAGGGCTACACCTTC.

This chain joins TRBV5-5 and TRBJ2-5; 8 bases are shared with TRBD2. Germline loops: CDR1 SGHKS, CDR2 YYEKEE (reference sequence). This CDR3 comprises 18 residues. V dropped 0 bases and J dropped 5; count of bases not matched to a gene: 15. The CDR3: CASSLEVSTGGPWETQYF. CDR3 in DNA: TGTGCCAGCAGCTTGGAAGTTTCGACGGGGGGGCCTTGGGAGACCCAGTACTTC.

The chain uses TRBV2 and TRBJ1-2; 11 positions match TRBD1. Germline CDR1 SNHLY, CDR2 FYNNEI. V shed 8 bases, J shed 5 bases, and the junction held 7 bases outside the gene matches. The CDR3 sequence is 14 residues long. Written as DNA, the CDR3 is TGTGCCAGCGCCAAGGACAGGGGGCGGTATGGCTACACCTTC. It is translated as CASAKDRGRYGYTF.

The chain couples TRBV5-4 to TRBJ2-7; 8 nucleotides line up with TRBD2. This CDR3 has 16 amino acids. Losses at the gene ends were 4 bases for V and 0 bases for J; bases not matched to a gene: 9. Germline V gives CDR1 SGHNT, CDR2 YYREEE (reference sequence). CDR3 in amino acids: CASSPLAGLSSYEQYF. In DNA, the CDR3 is TGTGCCAGCAGCCCGTTAGCGGGGCTAAGCTCCTACGAGCAGTACTTC.

CDR3 residues: CASSKNGQGDSPLHF. For the CDR3, the DNA is TGTGCCAGCAGCAAAAATGGACAGGGGGATTCACCCCTCCACTTT. V gene TRBV9 combines with J gene TRBJ1-6; 10 bases map to TRBD1. The J segment lost 8 bases and the V segment lost 4 bases, leaving 6 bases of the junction unmatched. This CDR3 spans 15 amino acids. Germline assignment: CDR1 SGDLS and CDR2 YYNGEE. The whole variable domain, filled in from reference TRBV9 and TRBJ1-6, reads DSGVTQTPKHLITATGQRVTLRCSPRSGDLSVYWYQQSLDQGLQFLIQYYNGEERAKGNILERFSAQQFPDLHSELNLSSLELGDSALYFCASSKNGQGDSPLHFGNGTRLTVT.

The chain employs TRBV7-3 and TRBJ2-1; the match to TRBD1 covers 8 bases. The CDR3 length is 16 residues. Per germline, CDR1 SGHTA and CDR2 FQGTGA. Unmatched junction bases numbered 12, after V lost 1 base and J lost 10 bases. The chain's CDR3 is CASSLIGAGGRSEQFF. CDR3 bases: TGTGCCAGCAGCTTAATTGGGGCAGGGGGCCGATCAGAGCAGTTCTTC.

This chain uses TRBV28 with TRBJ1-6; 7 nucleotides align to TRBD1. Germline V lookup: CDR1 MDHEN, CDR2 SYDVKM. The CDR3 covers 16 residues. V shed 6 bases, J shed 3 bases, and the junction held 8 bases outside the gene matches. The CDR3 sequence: CASSFPTGRYNSPLHF. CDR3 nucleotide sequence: TGTGCCAGCAGCTTTCCGACAGGGCGCTATAATTCACCCCTCCACTTT.

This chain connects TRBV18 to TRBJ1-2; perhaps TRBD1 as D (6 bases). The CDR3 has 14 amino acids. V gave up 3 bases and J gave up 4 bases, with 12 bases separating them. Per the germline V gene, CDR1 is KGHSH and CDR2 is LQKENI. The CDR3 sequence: CASSPSTGPYGYTF. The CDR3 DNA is TGTGCCAGCTCACCTTCGACAGGCCCCTATGGCTACACCTTC. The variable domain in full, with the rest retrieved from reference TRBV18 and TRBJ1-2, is NAGVMQNPRHLVRRRGQEARLRCSPMKGHSHVYWYRQLPEEGLKFMVYLQKENIIDESGMPKERFSAEFPKEGPSILRIQQVVRGDSAAYFCASSPSTGPYGYTFGSGTRLTVV.

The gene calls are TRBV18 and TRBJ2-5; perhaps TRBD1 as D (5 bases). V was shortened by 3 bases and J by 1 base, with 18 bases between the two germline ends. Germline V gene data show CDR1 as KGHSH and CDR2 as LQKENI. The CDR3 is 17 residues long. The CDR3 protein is CASSPLRSRVTQETQYF. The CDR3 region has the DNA TGTGCCAGCTCACCCCTTAGATCCAGGGTTACCCAAGAGACCCAGTACTTC.

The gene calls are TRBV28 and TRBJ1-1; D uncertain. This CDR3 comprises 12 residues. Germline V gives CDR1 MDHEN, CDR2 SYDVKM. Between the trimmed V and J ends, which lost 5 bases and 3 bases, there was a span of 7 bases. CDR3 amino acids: CASSKRDTEAFF. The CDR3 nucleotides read TGTGCCAGCAGTAAACGGGACACTGAAGCTTTCTTT. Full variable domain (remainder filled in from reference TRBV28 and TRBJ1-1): DVKVTQSSRYLVKRTGEKVFLECVQDMDHENMFWYRQDPGLGLRLIYFSYDVKMKEKGDIPEGYSVSREKKERFSLILESASTNQTSMYLCASSKRDTEAFFGQGTRLTVV.

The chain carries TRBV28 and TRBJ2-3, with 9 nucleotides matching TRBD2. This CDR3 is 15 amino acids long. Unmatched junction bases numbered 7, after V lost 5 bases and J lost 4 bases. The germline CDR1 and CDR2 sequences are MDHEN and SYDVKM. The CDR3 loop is CASSHSSGAPDTQYF. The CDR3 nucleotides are TGTGCCAGCAGTCATTCTAGCGGGGCCCCAGATACGCAGTATTTT.